The clone carrying this T cell receptor beta chain was detected ten times or more. As for time point: sample taken at primary tumor resection. Whole RNA, which was extracted from tumor, nontumor lung tissue or frozen PBMC, was sequenced without any cell sorting. The data derive from a study of spatial heterogeneity in lung cancer. MiXCR, run by TCRdb on the 5' RACE reads, gives a single entry per CDR3 protein. The sample consists of about 23,000 distinct CDR3 sequences, approximately 5% of them appearing once. The V and J ends lost 4 bases and 0 bases, in that order; junction bases with no gene match: 6. This CDR3 comprises 16 residues. Per the germline V gene, CDR1 is KGHDR and CDR2 is SFDVKD.

Here the sequenced sample was PBMCs, taken at surgery. The chain links TRBV24-1 to TRBJ2-3; 7 nucleotides line up with TRBD2. This clonotype originated in a male donor with early-stage non-small cell lung cancer. CDR3 nucleotides: TGTGCCACCAGTGAAGCGGGACGTACTAGCACAGATACGCAGTATTTT. This codes for CATSEAGRTSTDTQYF.